This TCR beta chain was documented in a study of blood T cell repertoires in COVID-19. Study background: Researchers got acute and convalescent COVID-19 samples from the United States, Italy and Spain. From T cells, B-cell-depleted T cells, or PBMCs came the material, which was cDNA or gDNA.

This CDR3 comprises 14 residues. CDR1 is LNHDA and CDR2 is SQIVND in the germline V gene (reference sequence). Trimming took off 1 base at V and 4 bases at J, with 10 bases between the two ends. Original analysis: Nucleated cell counts were estimated from reference gene primer amplification. Data came from immunoSEQ multiplex PCR; TCRdb stores just in-frame clones and leaves some out. V and J calls and clone size are as listed in that table; D and trimming were resolved from the DNA. The repertoire holds about 200,000 clones, with around 86% as singletons. The sequencing input was peripheral blood. This clonotype originated in a man aged 55 to 70 who had recovered from COVID-19. The chain uses TRBV19 and TRBJ1-1, with D tentatively TRBD1 (5 bases). CDR3 loop: CASSIAGGGTEAFF. The CDR3 bases are TGTGCCAGTAGTATAGCGGGCGGGGGCACTGAAGCTTTCTTT.